The 21 T cell receptor beta chains below come from one sample, sequenced in a study of T cells and Merkel cell carcinoma outcomes. Repertoires were generated with immunoSEQ multiplex PCR, while TCRdb's copy carries only in-frame clones and drops some. The sample includes about 15,000 clones, around 87% seen only once; the top ten take 6.5% to 8.5%. The sample consisted of tumor tissue from Merkel cell carcinoma. The source of these receptors is a human donor with Merkel cell carcinoma.

The chain couples TRBV7-2 to TRBJ2-7; D call uncertain. V gave up 3 bases and J gave up 7 bases, with 13 bases separating them. Germline CDR1 and CDR2: SGHTA and FQGNSA. The CDR3 length is 13 residues. This CDR3 is CASSFRRVDEQYF. The CDR3 region has the DNA TGTGCCAGCAGCTTTAGAAGGGTCGATGAGCAGTACTTC.

A word on this clone: Within the sample, other DNA sequences also encode this same CDR3. This chain links TRBV5-1 with TRBJ2-6, with D perhaps TRBD2 (5 bases). This CDR3 is built from 15 residues. Looked up from germline, CDR1 is SGHRS and CDR2 is YFSETQ. The V end lost 8 bases, the J end lost 0 bases, and 12 bases lay between the germline ends. CDR3 in amino acids: CASSATVSGANVLTF. In nucleotides, the CDR3 is TGCGCCAGTAGCGCCACGGTCTCTGGGGCCAACGTCCTGACTTTC.

The chain recombines TRBV27 with TRBJ2-5; 13 bases agree with TRBD2. CDR1 is MNHEY and CDR2 is SMNVEV in the germline V gene (reference sequence). Trimming removed 6 bases from V and 1 base from J; junction bases left unmatched: 8. The CDR3 has 17 residues. The CDR3 DNA reads TGTGCCAGCAGATTACTGGGACTAGCGGGGACCCAAGAGACCCAGTACTTC. This codes for CASRLLGLAGTQETQYF.

This clone appeared a few times. The CDR3 region has the DNA TGTGCCAGTAGTATAGAGGAGGAGGAGCCCCACGGCTATGGCTACACCTTC. Encoded protein: CASSIEEEEPHGYGYTF. The rearrangement uses TRBV19 and TRBJ1-2; D call uncertain. This CDR3 region has 17 residues. Germline V CDR1 and CDR2: LNHDA, SQIVND (reference sequence). V dropped 0 bases and J dropped 4 bases, with 18 bases sitting between them.

To note about this clone: At one end, the junction sequence differs from germline, possibly due to a read error. The chain couples TRBV27 to TRBJ2-7; TRBD1 aligns across 8 bases. The CDR3 consists of 13 residues. The germline CDR1 and CDR2 sequences are MNHEY and SMNVEV (reference sequence). CDR3 coding DNA: TGTGCCAGCTCCGGACAGGGCGTCTACGGGCAGTACTTC. Encoded protein: CASSGQGVYGQYF.

The chain is built from TRBV19 and TRBJ2-6, with 9 bases lining up with TRBD1. Germline CDR1 reads LNHDA; CDR2 reads SQIVND (reference sequence). This CDR3 has 18 amino acids. V was pared by 7 bases and J by 1 base, with 11 bases of the junction left unmatched. In DNA, the CDR3 is TGTGCCAGTACGGACGACAGGGGGATTTTATCTGGGGCCAACGTCCTGACTTTC. It is translated as CASTDDRGILSGANVLTF.

This chain connects TRBV28 to TRBJ1-1, with D hard to call. In germline, CDR1 is MDHEN, CDR2 SYDVKM. CDR3 length: 10 amino acids. Between the trimmed V and J ends, which lost 8 bases and 6 bases, there was a span of 7 bases. The CDR3 loop is CASLGAEAFF. The CDR3 DNA follows: TGTGCCAGCCTGGGAGCTGAAGCTTTCTTT.

The chain combines TRBV6-5 with TRBJ2-7; 9 bases match TRBD1. Germline V gives CDR1 MNHEY, CDR2 SVGAGI. The CDR3 totals 14 residues. The ends lost 6 bases at V and 4 bases at J; junction bases unmatched: 7. CDR3 in DNA: TGTGCCAGCAGGGGGACAGGGAGTCTGTACGAGCAGTACTTC. Translating it yields CASRGTGSLYEQYF.

V is TRBV18 and J is TRBJ2-7; 8 nucleotides align to TRBD1. The junction had 8 bases not matched to a gene; V was cut back by 3 bases and J by 4 bases. The germline V gene has CDR1 KGHSH and CDR2 LQKENI. This CDR3 contains 15 residues. CDR3 region: CASSPPWDRLYEQYF. In DNA, the CDR3 is TGTGCCAGCTCACCTCCCTGGGACAGGTTATACGAGCAGTACTTC. Together with reference TRBV18 and TRBJ2-7, the CDR3 gives the full variable domain: NAGVMQNPRHLVRRRGQEARLRCSPMKGHSHVYWYRQLPEEGLKFMVYLQKENIIDESGMPKERFSAEFPKEGPSILRIQQVVRGDSAAYFCASSPPWDRLYEQYFGPGTRLTVT.

The chain combines TRBV9 with TRBJ1-2; no firm D call. Germline loops: CDR1 SGDLS, CDR2 YYNGEE. V lost 0 bases and J 5 bases, leaving 14 bases between the germline ends. The CDR3 covers 15 residues. The CDR3 nucleotides read TGTGCCAGCAGCGTAGAGGTGGCTTCGGGATATGGCTACACCTTC. Amino acids: CASSVEVASGYGYTF.

Points on this clone: Other DNA variants within this sample encode the same CDR3. The chain joins TRBV5-5 to TRBJ1-1; D not certain. CDR1 is SGHKS and CDR2 is YYEKEE in the germline V gene (reference sequence). This CDR3 region has 14 residues. V was shortened by 2 bases and J by 2 bases, with 10 bases between the two germline ends. CDR3 sequence (DNA): TGTGCCAGCAGCTTCCCACACGCAAACACTGAAGCTTTCTTT. This gives the protein CASSFPHANTEAFF.

This clone was detected a few times. The rearrangement joins TRBV19 to TRBJ2-1; tentatively, D is TRBD1 (5 bases). Looked up from germline, CDR1 is LNHDA and CDR2 is SQIVND (reference sequence). Trimming took off 7 bases at V and 5 bases at J, with 12 bases between the two ends. This CDR3 has 13 amino acids. The CDR3 sequence is CASKGRVHNEQFF. In DNA form, the CDR3 reads TGTGCCAGTAAGGGCAGGGTCCACAATGAGCAGTTCTTC.

This clone was recorded only once. The chain links TRBV19 to TRBJ1-1, with 7 bases aligning to TRBD1. From germline, CDR1 is LNHDA and CDR2 SQIVND (reference sequence). This CDR3 has 17 residues. J was trimmed by 0 bases and V by 3 bases; bases with no gene match: 10. The CDR3 sequence: CASSMRRTGPMNTEAFF. CDR3 DNA sequence: TGTGCCAGTAGTATGAGGAGGACAGGCCCGATGAACACTGAAGCTTTCTTT.

The chain is built from TRBV5-1 and TRBJ1-1, with a weak D call TRBD1 (6 bases). V gave up 0 bases and J gave up 2 bases, with 11 bases separating them. From germline, CDR1 is SGHRS and CDR2 YFSETQ. The CDR3 is 15 residues long. The CDR3 DNA sequence: TGCGCCAGCAGCTTGGAGGGGACACTTAACACTGAAGCTTTCTTT. Its protein product is CASSLEGTLNTEAFF.

The rearrangement uses TRBV28 and TRBJ2-7; no reliable D call. This CDR3 contains 14 residues. V lost 4 bases and J lost 3, with 13 bases in between. CDR1 is MDHEN, CDR2 SYDVKM, per germline. This chain's CDR3 is CASSYPNTNYEQYF. The CDR3 DNA follows: TGTGCCAGCAGTTACCCAAATACAAACTACGAGCAGTACTTC.

This rearrangement joins TRBV12-5 to TRBJ2-7; 7 bases agree with TRBD1. Looked up from germline, CDR1 is LGHNT and CDR2 is FRNRAP. V lost 1 base and J lost 7; bases outside the gene matches: 13. The CDR3 spans 16 residues. This CDR3 is CASGLAPLRDRVEQYF. Written as DNA, the CDR3 is TGTGCTAGTGGTTTGGCCCCTCTCCGAGACAGGGTTGAGCAGTACTTC.

This chain connects TRBV5-1 to TRBJ2-7, with D possibly TRBD2 on 6 matching bases. The CDR3 runs to 15 residues. The V gene's germline CDR1 is SGHRS and CDR2 YFSETQ. V lost 3 bases, J lost 3 bases, and 16 bases lay in between. CDR3 in amino acids: CASSSLAESYYEQYF. The CDR3 DNA sequence: TGCGCCAGCAGCTCATTAGCGGAGAGTTACTACGAGCAGTACTTC.

V and J are TRBV6-1 and TRBJ1-2; D possibly corresponds to TRBD1 (6 bases). Germline V gives CDR1 MNHNS, CDR2 SASEGT. The germline V and J ends were trimmed by 2 bases and 4 bases, with 11 bases remaining between them. CDR3 length equals 14 residues. This chain's CDR3 is CASSEWDIAYGYTF. CDR3 bases: TGTGCCAGCAGTGAATGGGACATCGCCTATGGCTACACCTTC.

This clone was observed once. V and J are TRBV10-2 and TRBJ2-7; 11 nucleotides line up with TRBD1. J gave up 3 bases and V 4 bases, and 11 bases lay outside the gene matches. The CDR3 totals 17 residues. CDR1 WSHSY and CDR2 SAAADI come from the germline V gene. The CDR3 reads CASSGLGRDRGSYEQYF. The DNA for the CDR3 is TGCGCCAGCAGTGGATTGGGTCGGGACAGGGGGAGCTACGAGCAGTACTTC.

This clone has just one count. V gene TRBV28 combines with J gene TRBJ1-6; 7 nucleotides match TRBD1. The V and J ends lost 7 bases and 0 bases, in that order; junction bases with no gene match: 3. This CDR3 comprises 15 residues. CDR1 and CDR2 (germline): MDHEN, SYDVKM. CDR3 DNA: TGTGCCAGCATGGGACAGAGCTCCTATAATTCACCCCTCCACTTT. This translates into CASMGQSSYNSPLHF.

With regard to this clone: The sample holds other DNA sequences that translate to the same CDR3. This chain links TRBV28 with TRBJ1-5, with unresolved D. This CDR3 comprises 12 residues. Trimming shortened V by 2 bases and J by 9 bases, and 8 bases separated the two germline ends. Per germline, CDR1 MDHEN and CDR2 SYDVKM. The CDR3 sequence: CASSLPRGPQHF. CDR3 in DNA: TGTGCCAGCAGTTTACCCCGAGGGCCCCAGCATTTT. Full variable domain (missing parts from reference TRBV28 and TRBJ1-5): DVKVTQSSRYLVKRTGEKVFLECVQDMDHENMFWYRQDPGLGLRLIYFSYDVKMKEKGDIPEGYSVSREKKERFSLILESASTNQTSMYLCASSLPRGPQHFGDGTRLSIL.